The 10 T cell receptor beta chains given below trace back to one sample, sequenced in a study of T cell repertoires in cytomegalovirus infection (dated by TCRdb to the late 2010s). The sample was run on an Illumina HiSeq 1500. TCRdb ran its own pipeline on the public reads, namely fastp trimming at Q25 and MiXCR clone calling, and kept in-frame beta chains. Each record represents a unique CDR3 protein, reported with the most common genes and DNA among its rows. This sample holds some 170,000 distinct CDR3 sequences; about 18% were observed only once. The ten largest make up 20% to 25% of the sample. Sequencing was done on a sample of CD8+ T cells from PBMCs. These receptors were obtained from a human donor in good health (CMV status not recorded). Some clones in this sample may be carry-over from other donors' samples.

The chain carries TRBV11-1 and TRBJ2-7, with D tentatively TRBD1 (5 bases). Germline lookup yields CDR1 SGHAT and CDR2 FQDESV (reference sequence). Trimming stripped 7 bases from V and 3 bases from J, with 10 bases between. This CDR3 region has 12 residues. For the CDR3, the DNA is TGTGCCAGCACCCAAGACAGCTACGAGCAGTACTTC. Its translation: CASTQDSYEQYF.

The chain couples TRBV14 to TRBJ1-1; D is possibly TRBD1 (5 bases). Trimming cost V 0 bases and J 1 base, with 15 bases left between them. CDR3 size: 17 residues. The V gene's germline CDR1 is SGHDN and CDR2 FVKESK. CDR3: CASSQEFWGLRNTEAFF. In DNA form, the CDR3 reads TGTGCCAGCAGCCAAGAGTTTTGGGGACTGAGGAACACTGAAGCTTTCTTT.

V gene TRBV15 combines with J gene TRBJ1-1; possible D gene TRBD1, 5 bases. Germline CDR1 and CDR2: LNHNV and YYDKDF (reference sequence). Trimming pared 1 base from V and 4 bases from J, leaving 7 bases between. The CDR3 extends over 13 amino acids. CDR3: CATSRGGSTEAFF. CDR3 coding DNA: TGTGCCACCAGCAGAGGGGGGTCCACTGAAGCTTTCTTT.

CDR3 sequence: CASSFHQGTYEQYF. DNA of the CDR3: TGTGCCAGCAGTTTCCATCAGGGGACCTACGAGCAGTACTTC. The chain recombines TRBV6-2 or TRBV6-3 with TRBJ2-7, with D possibly being TRBD1 (6 bases). Trimming pared 4 bases from V and 2 bases from J, leaving 12 bases between. From germline, CDR1 is MNHEY and CDR2 SVGEGT. The CDR3 spans 14 residues.

There are a few counts of this clonotype. The chain links TRBV29-1 to TRBJ2-5; D perhaps matches TRBD2 (5 bases). Germline V gives CDR1 SQVTM, CDR2 ANQGSEA. Trimming left V 4 bases short and J 5 bases short, with 8 bases between. The CDR3 has 11 residues. The CDR3 here is CSVVQRETQYF. CDR3 nucleotide sequence: TGCAGCGTTGTCCAGCGGGAGACCCAGTACTTC. The entire variable domain, with the rest obtained from reference TRBV29-1 and TRBJ2-5, is as follows: SAVISQKPSRDICQRGTSLTIQCQVDSQVTMMFWYRQQPGQSLTLIATANQGSEATYESGFVIDKFPISRPNLTFSTLTVSNMSPEDSSIYLCSVVQRETQYFGPGTRLLVL.

This clonotype was seen a few times. This CDR3 reads CASSWGEGGYEQYF. The CDR3 nucleotides read TGTGCCAGCAGTTGGGGGGAAGGAGGCTACGAGCAGTACTTC. The chain has TRBV28 and TRBJ2-7; D perhaps matches TRBD2 (6 bases). V shed 4 bases and J shed 3 bases, with 13 bases lying between them. The CDR3 covers 14 residues. Germline V CDR1 and CDR2: MDHEN, SYDVKM.

The chain links TRBV6-1 to TRBJ2-2; D is undetermined. Germline CDR1 is MNHNS and CDR2 is SASEGT. Trimming pared 10 bases from V and 4 bases from J, leaving 16 bases between. The CDR3 is 14 residues long. DNA of the CDR3: TGTGCCATCCAAGGAACAGCCCGCACCGGGGAGCTGTTTTTT. Residues: CAIQGTARTGELFF.

The gene calls are TRBV7-9 and TRBJ2-1; the match to TRBD2 covers 7 bases. V lost 7 bases and J lost 7; bases outside the gene matches: 7. Germline values: CDR1 SEHNR, CDR2 FQNEAQ (reference sequence). This CDR3 spans 13 amino acids. The CDR3 nucleotides are TGTGCCAGCACTTCTGGGGGGGGGAATGAGCAGTTCTTC. Its translation is CASTSGGGNEQFF.

This clonotype was counted ten times or more. This chain uses TRBV20-1 with TRBJ2-3; TRBD2 matches at 10 bases. The ends lost 7 bases at V and 8 bases at J; junction bases unmatched: 33. The CDR3 covers 21 residues. Germline V gives CDR1 DFQATT, CDR2 SNEGSKA (reference sequence). CDR3 loop: CSVLDDSLLAGIHGELGTQYF. The CDR3 DNA reads TGCAGTGTTCTTGACGATTCCTTACTAGCGGGGATACATGGGGAATTAGGTACGCAGTATTTT.

The chain couples TRBV30 to TRBJ2-1; D uncertain. CDR1 and CDR2 (germline): GTSNPN, SVGIG (reference sequence). The V gene lost 1 base and the J gene lost 9 bases, with 16 bases spanning the gap. The CDR3 covers 14 residues. CDR3 loop: CAWSAGEGFTEQFF. CDR3 bases: TGTGCCTGGAGTGCGGGCGAAGGCTTCACTGAGCAGTTCTTC. Looking up the rest from reference TRBV30 and TRBJ2-1 gives the full variable domain: SQTIHQWPATLVQPVGSPLSLECTVEGTSNPNLYWYRQAAGRGLQLLFYSVGIGQISSEVPQNLSASRPQDRQFILSSKKLLLSDSGFYLCAWSAGEGFTEQFFGPGTRLTVL.